Here is one TCR beta chain with its context. Its specificity is not known. The V gene's germline CDR1 is MNHEY and CDR2 SVGEGT. The CDR3 length is 13 residues. Using a J-beta primer mix together with a sample-barcoded 5' primer, a second PCR was run for roughly 6 to 11 cycles. Every cDNA molecule bore a tag from a template-switch adaptor containing 12 random nucleotides. TCRdb analysed the 5' RACE reads with MiXCR anew, one entry per CDR3 protein. The sample carries roughly 1,100,000 distinct CDR3 sequences, about 23% recorded once. The data were obtained in a study of blood T cells in healthy people across ages. In the study overall: Capturing about one barcoded beta molecule per two T cells was achieved by template switching. Whole-study findings and limits: Unsorted PBMCs prevented conclusive naive versus antigen-experienced comparison. Across samples, TCR beta diversity tracked strongly with naive T cell percentage.

The data also belong to a second study, concerning T cells of mothers and their children.

The sequence was obtained from a girl aged 2-15 years in good health. The material sequenced was blood. V and J are TRBV6-2 or TRBV6-3 and TRBJ2-5, with TRBD1 matching 8 bases. The DNA end favors TRBJ2-1, so the J call may be wrong. The CDR3 DNA sequence: TGTGCCAGCGAGACAGGGGAGGCCAATGAGCAGTTCTTC. This codes for CASETGEANEQFF.